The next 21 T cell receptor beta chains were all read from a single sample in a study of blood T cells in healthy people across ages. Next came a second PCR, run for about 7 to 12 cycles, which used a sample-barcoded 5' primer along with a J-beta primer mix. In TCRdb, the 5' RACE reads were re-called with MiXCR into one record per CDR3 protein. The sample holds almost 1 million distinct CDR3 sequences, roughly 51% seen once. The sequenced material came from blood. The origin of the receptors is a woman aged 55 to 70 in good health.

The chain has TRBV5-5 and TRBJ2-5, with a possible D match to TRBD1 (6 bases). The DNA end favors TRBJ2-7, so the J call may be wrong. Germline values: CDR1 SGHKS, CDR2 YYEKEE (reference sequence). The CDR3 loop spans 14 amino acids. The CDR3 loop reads CASSYRTVSYEQYF. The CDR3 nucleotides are TGTGCCAGCAGCTACCGGACAGTCTCCTACGAGCAGTACTTC.

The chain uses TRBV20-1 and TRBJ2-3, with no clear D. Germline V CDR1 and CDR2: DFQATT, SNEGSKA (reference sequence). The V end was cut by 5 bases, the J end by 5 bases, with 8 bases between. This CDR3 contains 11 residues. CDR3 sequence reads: CSALGRDTQYF. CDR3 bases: TGCAGTGCTCTCGGTCGAGATACGCAGTATTTT.

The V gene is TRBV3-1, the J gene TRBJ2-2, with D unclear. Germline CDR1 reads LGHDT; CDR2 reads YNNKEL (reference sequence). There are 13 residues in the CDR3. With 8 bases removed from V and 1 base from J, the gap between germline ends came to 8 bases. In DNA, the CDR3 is TGTGCCAGCGAATCTCTGAACACCGGGGAGCTGTTTTTT. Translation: CASESLNTGELFF.

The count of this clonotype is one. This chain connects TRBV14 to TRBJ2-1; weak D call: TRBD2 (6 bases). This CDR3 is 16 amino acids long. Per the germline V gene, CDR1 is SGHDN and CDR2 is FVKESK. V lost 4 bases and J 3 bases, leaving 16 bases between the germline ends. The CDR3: CASSPLGGEFYNEQFF. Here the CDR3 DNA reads TGTGCCAGCAGCCCCTTGGGGGGAGAGTTCTACAATGAGCAGTTCTTC.

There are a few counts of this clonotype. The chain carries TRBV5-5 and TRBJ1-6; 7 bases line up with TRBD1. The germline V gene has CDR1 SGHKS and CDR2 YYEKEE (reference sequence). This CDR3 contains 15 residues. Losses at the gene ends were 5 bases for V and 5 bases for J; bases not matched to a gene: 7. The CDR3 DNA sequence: TGTGCCAGCAGGTTGAAAGACAGGGATAATTCACCCCTCCACTTT. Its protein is CASRLKDRDNSPLHF.

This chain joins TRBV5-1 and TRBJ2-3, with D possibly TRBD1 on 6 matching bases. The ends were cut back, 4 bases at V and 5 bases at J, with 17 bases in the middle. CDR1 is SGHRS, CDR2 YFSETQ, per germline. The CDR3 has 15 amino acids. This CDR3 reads CASSTEDRGKDTQYF. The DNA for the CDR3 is TGCGCCAGCAGCACGGAGGACAGAGGGAAAGATACGCAGTATTTT.

The DNA of the CDR3 is TGTGCCAGCAGTGTCCGGGACCACTCCTACGAGCAGTACTTC. Translating it yields CASSVRDHSYEQYF. V gene TRBV12-3 or TRBV12-4 combines with J gene TRBJ2-7; D is tentatively TRBD1 or TRBD2 (5 bases each). The V and J ends lost 5 bases and 0 bases respectively, with 11 bases between them. The CDR3 runs to 14 residues.

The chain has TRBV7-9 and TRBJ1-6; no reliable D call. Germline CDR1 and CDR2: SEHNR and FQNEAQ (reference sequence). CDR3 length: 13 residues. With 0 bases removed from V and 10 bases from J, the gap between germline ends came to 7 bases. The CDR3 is CASSLAGRSPLHF. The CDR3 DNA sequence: TGTGCCAGCAGCTTAGCGGGCCGGTCACCCCTCCACTTT.

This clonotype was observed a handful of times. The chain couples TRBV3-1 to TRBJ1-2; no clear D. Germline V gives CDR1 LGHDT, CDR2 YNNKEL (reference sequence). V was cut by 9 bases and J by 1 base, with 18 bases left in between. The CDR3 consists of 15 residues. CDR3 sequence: CASSIGMVGNYGYTF. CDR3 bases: TGTGCCAGTAGTATAGGGATGGTTGGTAACTATGGCTACACCTTC.

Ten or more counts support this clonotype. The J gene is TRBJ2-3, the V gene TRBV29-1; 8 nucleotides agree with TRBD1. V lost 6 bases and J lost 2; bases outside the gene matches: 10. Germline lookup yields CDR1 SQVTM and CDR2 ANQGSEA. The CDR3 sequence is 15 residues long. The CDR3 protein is CSVLPRTGNTDTQYF. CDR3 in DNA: TGCAGCGTGTTGCCACGGACAGGGAACACAGATACGCAGTATTTT.

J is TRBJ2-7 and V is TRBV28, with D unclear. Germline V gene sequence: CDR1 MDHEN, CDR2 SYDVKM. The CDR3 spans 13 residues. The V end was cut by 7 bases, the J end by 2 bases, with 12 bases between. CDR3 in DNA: TGTGCCAGCAAGAGGCTGGGCCCCTACGAGCAGTACTTC. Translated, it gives CASKRLGPYEQYF. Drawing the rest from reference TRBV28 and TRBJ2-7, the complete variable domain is DVKVTQSSRYLVKRTGEKVFLECVQDMDHENMFWYRQDPGLGLRLIYFSYDVKMKEKGDIPEGYSVSREKKERFSLILESASTNQTSMYLCASKRLGPYEQYFGPGTRLTVT.

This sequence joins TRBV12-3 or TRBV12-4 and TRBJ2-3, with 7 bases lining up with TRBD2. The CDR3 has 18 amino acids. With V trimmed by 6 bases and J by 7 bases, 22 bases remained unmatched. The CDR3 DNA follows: TGTGCCAGCAGCCCGTCCTGGCGGGAGCATAAAGGCGATTATACGCAGTATTTT. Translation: CASSPSWREHKGDYTQYF.

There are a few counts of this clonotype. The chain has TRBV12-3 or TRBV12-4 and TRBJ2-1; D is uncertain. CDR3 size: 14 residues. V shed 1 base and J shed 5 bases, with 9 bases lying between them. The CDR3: CASSLDSSNNEQFF. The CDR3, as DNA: TGTGCCAGCAGTTTAGACTCTTCCAACAATGAGCAGTTCTTC.

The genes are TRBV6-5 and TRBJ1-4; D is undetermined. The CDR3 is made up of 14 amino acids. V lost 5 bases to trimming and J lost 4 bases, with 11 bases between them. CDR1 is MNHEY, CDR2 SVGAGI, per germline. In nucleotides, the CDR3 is TGTGCCAGCAGTCGGTTCGACCGTAATGAAAAACTGTTTTTT. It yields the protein CASSRFDRNEKLFF.

In nucleotides, the CDR3 is TGTGCCAGCAGTGATATCTTTGAGGGGTTGGAGACCCAGTACTTC. As protein: CASSDIFEGLETQYF. V usage is TRBV6-1 and J usage is TRBJ2-5, with D perhaps matching TRBD1 or TRBD2 (5 bases each). Trimming took 3 bases from V and 5 from J, leaving 16 bases between them. This CDR3 region has 15 residues. Germline lookup yields CDR1 MNHNS and CDR2 SASEGT.

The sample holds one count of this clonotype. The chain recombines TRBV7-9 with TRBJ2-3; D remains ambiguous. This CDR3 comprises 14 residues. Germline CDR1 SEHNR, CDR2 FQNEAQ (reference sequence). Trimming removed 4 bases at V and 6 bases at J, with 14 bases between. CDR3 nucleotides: TGTGCCAGCAGCTCCCCTCTAACGGCCGATACGCAGTATTTT. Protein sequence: CASSSPLTADTQYF.

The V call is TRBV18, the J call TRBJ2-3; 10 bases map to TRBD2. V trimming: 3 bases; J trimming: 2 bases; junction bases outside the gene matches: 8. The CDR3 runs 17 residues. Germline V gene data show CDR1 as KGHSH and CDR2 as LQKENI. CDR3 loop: CASSPSVLAGSTDTQYF. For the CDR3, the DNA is TGTGCCAGCTCACCTTCCGTACTAGCGGGATCCACAGATACGCAGTATTTT.

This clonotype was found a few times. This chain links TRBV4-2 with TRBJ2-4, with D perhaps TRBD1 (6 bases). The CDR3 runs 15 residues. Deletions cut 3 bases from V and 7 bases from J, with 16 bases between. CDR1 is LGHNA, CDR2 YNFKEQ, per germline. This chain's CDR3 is CASSQGDTRGNIQYF. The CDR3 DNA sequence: TGTGCCAGCAGCCAGGGGGACACTCGCGGTAACATTCAGTACTTC.

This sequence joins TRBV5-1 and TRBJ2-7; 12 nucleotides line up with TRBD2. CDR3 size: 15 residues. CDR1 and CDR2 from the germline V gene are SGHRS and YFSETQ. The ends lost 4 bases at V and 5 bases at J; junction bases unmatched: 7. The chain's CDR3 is CASSPTSGSFNEQYF. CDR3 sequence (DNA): TGCGCCAGCAGCCCGACTAGCGGGAGCTTTAACGAGCAGTACTTC. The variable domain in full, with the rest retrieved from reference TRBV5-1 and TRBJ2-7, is KAGVTQTPRYLIKTRGQQVTLSCSPISGHRSVSWYQQTPGQGLQFLFEYFSETQRNKGNFPGRFSGRQFSNSRSEMNVSTLELGDSALYLCASSPTSGSFNEQYFGPGTRLTVT.

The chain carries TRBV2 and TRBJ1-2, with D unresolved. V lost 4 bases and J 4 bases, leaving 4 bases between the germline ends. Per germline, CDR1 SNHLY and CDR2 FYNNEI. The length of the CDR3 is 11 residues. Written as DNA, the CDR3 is TGTGCCAGCAGTGCTTTCTATGGCTACACCTTC. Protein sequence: CASSAFYGYTF.

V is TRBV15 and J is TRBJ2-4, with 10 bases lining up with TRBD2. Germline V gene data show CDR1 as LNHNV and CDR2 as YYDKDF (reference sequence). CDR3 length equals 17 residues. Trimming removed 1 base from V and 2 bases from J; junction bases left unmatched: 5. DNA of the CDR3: TGTGCCACCAGCAGAGGTTTAGCGGGAGGTTCCAAAAACATTCAGTACTTC. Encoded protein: CATSRGLAGGSKNIQYF. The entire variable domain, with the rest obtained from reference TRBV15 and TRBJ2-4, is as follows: DAMVIQNPRYQVTQFGKPVTLSCSQTLNHNVMYWYQQKSSQAPKLLFHYYDKDFNNEADTPDNFQSRRPNTSFCFLDIRSPGLGDTAMYLCATSRGLAGGSKNIQYFGAGTRLSVL.